This record covers a single T cell receptor (beta chain). Its target is not known. This entry comes from a study of blood T cells in healthy people across ages. Study context: There was about one barcoded beta molecule captured by template switching per two T cells. Study-wide findings and caveats: Per million T cells, the diversity of TCR beta decreased roughly linearly as age advanced.

Ranging in age from about 6 to 95, the donors were healthy Caucasian individuals from Russia. No fewer than 7 million PBMCs went into each sample. It was with a sample-barcoded 5' primer and a J-beta primer mix that a second PCR of roughly 7 to 12 cycles was run. TCRdb called the 5' RACE reads again in MiXCR, with one record for every CDR3 protein. The repertoire holds around 1.5 million distinct CDR3 sequences, with almost 60% as singletons. Trimming shortened V by 3 bases and J by 9 bases, and 15 bases separated the two germline ends. The CDR3 sequence is 14 residues long. Per the germline V gene, CDR1 is ENHRY and CDR2 is SYGVKD.

The clonotype originates from a man aged 18 to 29 in good health. The chain carries TRBV10-3 and TRBJ2-1, with D maybe TRBD2 (5 bases). Input material: blood. The CDR3 here is CAISEARGVAEQFF. In nucleotides, the CDR3 is TGTGCCATCAGTGAAGCCCGGGGTGTGGCTGAGCAGTTCTTC.